These T cell receptor beta chains were read from a single sample in a study of CD8+CD57+ T cells in acquired aplastic anemia. TCRdb processed the reads anew with MiXCR; each CDR3 protein has one entry. The table lists more than 200,000 distinct CDR3 sequences, around 49% of them singletons. What was sequenced was sorted CD4+, CD8+, or CD8+CD57+ T cells (not recorded which) from PBMCs. Source of these receptors: a human donor with aplastic anemia. The CDR3 runs from the conserved cysteine through the conserved F or W. Each record gives: V gene, clone size, CDR3 protein. Part of the rows lack a size; the others show once, few, many or a class for expanded clones.

V: TRBV5-4
size: once
CDR3: CASSQETRAYNSPLHF

V: TRBV6-9
size: .
CDR3: CAISRQGQGSTGVGYTF

V: TRBV6-5
size: .
CDR3: CASTGMEALNQPRHF

V: TRBV2
size: once
CDR3: CASSVQGTKETQYF

V: TRBV12-3/TRBV12-4
size: many
CDR3: CASSDVKGDEQFF

V: TRBV5-1
size: many
CDR3: CASSATAAANEKLFF

V: TRBV11-2
size: many
CDR3: CASGTGGPDTQYF

V: TRBV6-1
size: .
CDR3: CASREGPRGANVLTF

V: TRBV19
size: .
CDR3: CASRPQFSGGDTMYF

V: TRBV5-1
size: .
CDR3: CASSSFTLEQYF

V: TRBV6-6
size: .
CDR3: CASSEPGVLGSPLHF

V: TRBV15
size: few
CDR3: CATSSPRSITYEQYF

V: TRBV6-1
size: .
CDR3: CASSGGAAGGYTF

V: TRBV7-9
size: .
CDR3: CASRPPKNEQFF

V: TRBV7-8
size: once
CDR3: CASSMGPTGGENTIYF

V: TRBV12-3/TRBV12-4
size: .
CDR3: CASSFKTGGSGYTF

V: TRBV20-1
size: .
CDR3: CSARNPGQGGEAYEQYF

V: TRBV7-9
size: .
CDR3: CASSLAGGASTDTQYF

V: TRBV20-1
size: .
CDR3: CSAPLTRTYNEQFF

V: TRBV19
size: .
CDR3: CASSIEPVYGYTF

V: TRBV5-1
size: many
CDR3: CASSLAGTGSGNTIYF

V: TRBV7-9
size: .
CDR3: CASSLDNEQFFGPGQPQHF

V: TRBV19
size: many
CDR3: CASRPSGGTDTQYF

V: TRBV3-1
size: .
CDR3: CASSQVLAGASNTGELFF

V: TRBV29-1
size: .
CDR3: CSVAARLNTEAFF

V: TRBV7-2
size: many
CDR3: CASSPRRSSSGNTIYF

V: TRBV20-1
size: .
CDR3: CSANRGETDTQYF

V: TRBV20-1
size: many
CDR3: CSARGLAGGPVTDTQYF

V: TRBV15
size: few
CDR3: CATSRAGGLGGYTF

V: TRBV18
size: many
CDR3: CASSPPRDAYEQYF

V: TRBV7-3
size: .
CDR3: CASSLGRGQETQYF

V: TRBV27
size: .
CDR3: CASAPNANEKLFF

V: TRBV10-1
size: .
CDR3: CASGTVWVWTGGNTIYF

V: TRBV19
size: .
CDR3: CASSQQGGGLETQYF

V: TRBV5-1
size: many
CDR3: CASQRGGNTEAFF

V: TRBV7-2
size: .
CDR3: CAGNQGGAGEQSF

V: TRBV19
size: .
CDR3: CASSIGTANSPLHF

V: TRBV5-6
size: many
CDR3: CASSLGSVRLGYRYTF

V: TRBV5-8
size: many
CDR3: CASSSLGQSQGQYF

V: TRBV10-3
size: .
CDR3: CAISDSNYGYTF

V: TRBV12-3/TRBV12-4
size: many
CDR3: CASTWGRVEYEQYF

V: TRBV2
size: .
CDR3: CASFNMDGKIYEQYF

V: TRBV6-5
size: many
CDR3: CASSRGDTEAFF

V: TRBV12-3/TRBV12-4
size: few
CDR3: CASSSDRNYGYTF

V: TRBV7-8
size: many
CDR3: CASSLGTVSGNTIYF

V: TRBV7-9
size: .
CDR3: CASSLGFPAYEQYF

V: TRBV4-3
size: .
CDR3: CASSQGSDTEAFF

V: TRBV7-9
size: .
CDR3: CASSPRQGRSNQPQHF

V: TRBV29-1
size: .
CDR3: CSANLGTGGAYEQYF

V: TRBV12-3/TRBV12-4
size: many
CDR3: CASSIRQGISNQPQHF

V: TRBV29-1
size: .
CDR3: CSVRKTGPAEEQYF

V: TRBV5-1
size: .
CDR3: CASTQGDDNYGYTF

V: TRBV5-5
size: .
CDR3: CASSWTRVTEAFF

V: TRBV9
size: .
CDR3: CASSKRDRETQYF

V: TRBV2
size: .
CDR3: CASTAERQSNEQFF

V: TRBV6-6
size: .
CDR3: CATSIMNTEAFF

V: TRBV6-2/TRBV6-3
size: many
CDR3: CASSRGTGSYEQYF

V: TRBV6-1
size: many
CDR3: CASRGTPGGTDTQYF

V: TRBV7-3
size: .
CDR3: CANSSSTPSSGNTIYF